The subject of this entry is one TCR beta chain. These data originate in a study of cytomegalovirus exposure and HLA in healthy donors. The primer mix had 60 Vbeta and 13 Jbeta primers. The protocol was immunoSEQ multiplex PCR, while the TCRdb copy is restricted to in-frame clones and leaves out a portion. The sample holds some 110,000 clones. Sequenced material: PBMCs. The receptor was derived from a man under 40 in good health and CMV-seronegative.

The CDR3 loop reads CASSRGGETQYF. In DNA, the CDR3 is TGTGCCAGCAGCCGCGGGGGGGAGACCCAGTACTTC. The chain joins TRBV7-8 to TRBJ2-5, with TRBD2 matching 8 bases. The length of the CDR3 is 12 residues. V trimming: 5 bases; J trimming: 5 bases; junction bases outside the gene matches: 1. In germline, CDR1 is SGHVS, CDR2 FQNEAQ.